One and the same sample provided the 32 T cell receptor beta chains below, sequenced in a study of tumour-infiltrating T cells in Burkitt lymphoma. Some clones are missing from TCRdb's copy, which holds only in-frame ones; the method was immunoSEQ multiplex PCR. The table has around 13,000 clones, over 75% seen once; the top ten hold approximately 1.5%. What was sequenced was tumor tissue. The source is a human donor with diffuse large B-cell lymphoma.

The rearrangement uses TRBV9 and TRBJ1-1; tentative D call: TRBD1 (5 bases). Germline CDR1 and CDR2: SGDLS and YYNGEE. V dropped 1 base and J dropped 2 bases, with 6 bases sitting between them. The CDR3 runs to 13 residues. As DNA, the CDR3 is TGTGCCAGCAGCGTACAGGGTAACACTGAAGCTTTCTTT. Translated, it gives CASSVQGNTEAFF.

The chain carries TRBV7-2 and TRBJ1-3; D ambiguous. CDR3 length: 15 residues. The germline CDR1 and CDR2 sequences are SGHTA and FQGNSA. V dropped 1 base and J dropped 0 bases, with 7 bases sitting between them. The CDR3 sequence: CASSLVASSGNTIYF. The DNA for the CDR3 is TGTGCCAGCAGCTTAGTTGCGAGCTCTGGAAACACCATATATTTT.

This clone was seen once. V and J are TRBV29-1 and TRBJ2-1; weak D call: TRBD2 (6 bases). V lost 7 bases and J lost 4, with 17 bases in between. This CDR3 contains 14 residues. Germline V gives CDR1 SQVTM, CDR2 ANQGSEA. The CDR3 DNA is TGCAGCGCCACAGGAGGGAGGAGTTACAATGAGCAGTTCTTC. Its protein is CSATGGRSYNEQFF.

The table lists this clone with a few counts. The rearrangement joins TRBV4-1 to TRBJ2-7; 9 bases match TRBD2. V lost 1 base to trimming and J lost 2 bases; unmatched junction nucleotides: 3. The CDR3 is made up of 15 amino acids. Germline CDR1 is MGHRA and CDR2 is YSYEKL. The CDR3 DNA reads as TGCGCCAGCAGCCAAGGACTAGCGGACCCCTACGAGCAGTACTTC. It specifies CASSQGLADPYEQYF.

This clone was found a few times. The V gene is TRBV9, the J gene TRBJ2-2; TRBD2 agrees at 7 bases. The CDR3 sequence is 14 residues long. V lost 4 bases, J lost 5 bases, and 5 bases stayed unmatched. CDR1 and CDR2 from the germline V gene are SGDLS and YYNGEE. DNA for the CDR3: TGTGCCAGCAGCCCCTCCGGGGGGACCGGGGAGCTGTTTTTT. Translation: CASSPSGGTGELFF.

V gene TRBV6-5 combines with J gene TRBJ1-1, with 8 bases lining up with TRBD1. CDR3 size: 15 residues. The V and J ends lost 2 bases and 1 base, in that order; junction bases with no gene match: 3. CDR1 MNHEY and CDR2 SVGAGI come from the germline V gene. In DNA form, the CDR3 reads TGTGCCAGCAGTTACCAGGGGACAGGGAACACTGAAGCTTTCTTT. This sequence encodes CASSYQGTGNTEAFF.

The rearrangement uses TRBV12-5 and TRBJ2-3; 7 bases match TRBD2. Germline CDR1 reads LGHNT; CDR2 reads FRNRAP. The CDR3 is 16 amino acids. Unmatched junction bases numbered 5, after V lost 2 bases and J lost 0 bases. The CDR3 bases are TGTGCTAGTGGTTTGCCGGGGGGTAGTAGCACAGATACGCAGTATTTT. This gives the protein CASGLPGGSSTDTQYF.

The chain carries TRBV7-9 and TRBJ2-3; 7 nucleotides match TRBD2. In germline, CDR1 is SEHNR, CDR2 FQNEAQ (reference sequence). The CDR3 sequence is 16 residues long. After removal of 5 bases from V and 4 bases from J, the junction contained 12 bases not matched to a gene. CDR3 sequence: CASSPVQAGRADTQYF. Here the CDR3 DNA reads TGTGCCAGCAGCCCTGTCCAAGCGGGGAGGGCAGATACGCAGTATTTT.

This clone was found a few times. The chain carries TRBV9 and TRBJ2-1; no definite D call. Germline loops: CDR1 SGDLS, CDR2 YYNGEE. Trimming left V 0 bases short and J 7 bases short, with 5 bases between. This CDR3 is built from 12 residues. The CDR3 DNA sequence: TGTGCCAGCAGCGTAGCTCTGAATGAGCAGTTCTTC. Residues: CASSVALNEQFF.

In this sample, this clone turned up once. CDR3 region: CAISESAGFNEQFF. For the CDR3, the DNA is TGTGCCATCAGTGAGTCAGCAGGGTTCAATGAGCAGTTCTTC. The gene calls are TRBV10-3 and TRBJ2-1; a possible D gene is TRBD1 (5 bases). V was trimmed by 0 bases and J by 6 bases, leaving 9 bases between them. This CDR3 is built from 14 residues. Germline V gene data show CDR1 as ENHRY and CDR2 as SYGVKD.

V gene TRBV5-6 combines with J gene TRBJ1-1, with D uncertain. CDR3 length: 11 amino acids. The V gene's germline CDR1 is SGHDT and CDR2 YYEEEE. Trimming removed 2 bases from V and 4 bases from J, with 3 bases in between. The CDR3 reads CASSFGTEAFF. DNA of the CDR3: TGTGCCAGCAGCTTTGGCACTGAAGCTTTCTTT. Together with reference TRBV5-6 and TRBJ1-1, the CDR3 gives the full variable domain: DAGVTQSPTHLIKTRGQQVTLRCSPKSGHDTVSWYQQALGQGPQFIFQYYEEEERQRGNFPDRFSGHQFPNYSSELNVNALLLGDSALYLCASSFGTEAFFGQGTRLTVV.

The chain is built from TRBV2 and TRBJ1-2; tentatively, D is TRBD1 (6 bases). The CDR3 runs 13 residues. Trimming cost V 7 bases and J 3 bases, with 12 bases left between them. Germline-derived CDR1 and CDR2 are SNHLY and FYNNEI. This CDR3 is CASIPSGDYGYTF. CDR3 coding DNA: TGTGCCAGCATACCCTCAGGGGACTATGGCTACACCTTC.

The CDR3 is CASSLSGRTADTQYF. The CDR3 DNA reads as TGCGCCAGCAGCTTGAGCGGGAGGACAGCAGATACGCAGTATTTT. The genes are TRBV5-1 and TRBJ2-3, with 9 bases lining up with TRBD2. This CDR3 has 15 residues. Unmatched junction bases numbered 4, after V lost 1 base and J lost 4 bases. Germline CDR1 reads SGHRS; CDR2 reads YFSETQ.

The chain uses TRBV25-1 and TRBJ1-5; 8 nucleotides align to TRBD1. The CDR3 sequence is 15 residues long. The junction had 8 bases not matched to a gene; V was cut back by 4 bases and J by 6 bases. The germline CDR1 and CDR2 sequences are MGHDK and SYGVNS. The CDR3 spells CASSASGQGGQPQHF. CDR3 coding DNA: TGTGCCAGCAGTGCCTCAGGACAGGGAGGTCAGCCCCAGCATTTT.

The chain couples TRBV18 to TRBJ2-6; D uncertain. This CDR3 spans 17 amino acids. In germline, CDR1 is KGHSH, CDR2 LQKENI. With 1 base removed from V and 0 bases from J, the gap between germline ends came to 10 bases. The CDR3 here is CASSPRPTSSGANVLTF. CDR3 bases: TGTGCCAGCTCACCACGACCTACCAGCTCTGGGGCCAACGTCCTGACTTTC.

The chain couples TRBV6-5 to TRBJ1-1; D is unclear. V was shortened by 4 bases and J by 6 bases, with 21 bases between the two germline ends. In germline, CDR1 is MNHEY, CDR2 SVGAGI. This CDR3 has 16 residues. The CDR3 bases are TGTGCCAGCAGTTCCCCCGCCGGGGTAGGTGTAGCTGAAGCTTTCTTT. Translating gives CASSSPAGVGVAEAFF.

The V call is TRBV29-1, the J call TRBJ1-5, with TRBD1 as a possible D gene (6 bases). Trimming took off 3 bases at V and 7 bases at J, with 10 bases between the two ends. From germline, CDR1 is SQVTM and CDR2 ANQGSEA. This CDR3 contains 12 residues. CDR3 residues: CSVESGGQPQHF. In nucleotides, the CDR3 is TGCAGCGTTGAGTCGGGGGGCCAGCCCCAGCATTTT.

V and J are TRBV2 and TRBJ1-1; perhaps TRBD1 as D (5 bases). V lost 4 bases and J 1 base, leaving 22 bases between the germline ends. The germline gives CDR1 SNHLY, CDR2 FYNNEI. This CDR3 comprises 18 residues. The CDR3 nucleotides read TGTGCCAGCAGTGGTATCGGACACCCCCGGGGGGAGAACACTGAAGCTTTCTTT. It is translated as CASSGIGHPRGENTEAFF.

A note on this clone: The CDR3 end shows no conserved phenylalanine or tryptophan, and so a read error is likely. Because the CDR3's place on the DNA is in doubt, the DNA is left out and the CDR3 is given as listed by TCRdb. Other DNA sequences in the sample encode the same CDR3. The chain combines TRBV2 with TRBJ2-3; the D call of TRBD1 is as the table states it, not checked on the DNA. Germline CDR1 and CDR2: SNHLY and FYNNEI. The CDR3 is 11 residues long, ends included. The CDR3 reads CASSEVGQALL.

This clone appeared once. The chain joins TRBV9 to TRBJ1-2, with D tentatively TRBD1 (5 bases). V lost 2 bases and J lost 7, with 15 bases in between. The CDR3 is 14 amino acids. Germline V gives CDR1 SGDLS, CDR2 YYNGEE. The CDR3 protein is CASSVSEGLGGYTF. CDR3 nucleotides: TGTGCCAGCAGCGTTAGTGAGGGGTTGGGTGGCTACACCTTC.

V is TRBV7-8 and J is TRBJ2-3; 9 nucleotides match TRBD2. The V and J ends lost 6 bases and 1 base, in that order; junction bases with no gene match: 5. The germline V gene has CDR1 SGHVS and CDR2 FQNEAQ. This CDR3 region has 15 residues. In DNA, the CDR3 is TGTGCCAGCAGTTCAGCGGGGGGAGGCACAGATACGCAGTATTTT. Translating it yields CASSSAGGGTDTQYF.

Here the CDR3 DNA reads TGTGCCAGCAGTGTGGGGAGTTACACCGGGGAGCTGTTTTTT. This encodes CASSVGSYTGELFF. The chain carries TRBV6-4 and TRBJ2-2, with D possibly TRBD2 on 5 matching bases. CDR1 and CDR2 (germline): MRHNA, SNTAGT. The CDR3 runs 14 residues. Trimming removed 4 bases at V and 3 bases at J, with 9 bases between.

The chain is built from TRBV6-5 and TRBJ1-6; TRBD1 might be the D (5 bases). Deletions cut 4 bases from V and 14 bases from J, with 24 bases between. The CDR3 spans 16 residues. From germline, CDR1 is MNHEY and CDR2 SVGAGI. Here the CDR3 reads CASSWTLPTGGRTLHF. Written as DNA, the CDR3 is TGTGCCAGCAGTTGGACTTTACCCACCGGGGGGAGGACCCTCCACTTT.

The J gene is TRBJ1-1, the V gene TRBV11-2, with 8 bases identical to TRBD1. CDR1 is SGHAT, CDR2 FQNNGV, per germline. The CDR3 spans 15 residues. The ends lost 5 bases at V and 2 bases at J; junction bases unmatched: 7. The CDR3 region has the DNA TGTGCCAGCAGCCGTCCCCAGGGGGCAAACACTGAAGCTTTCTTT. This encodes CASSRPQGANTEAFF.

About this clone: Mismatch with germline at one junction end may stem from a read error. This CDR3 reads CASSSGTVGSTDTQYF. CDR3 DNA sequence: TGTGCCAGCAGCTCCGGGACTGTGGGGAGCACAGATACACAGTATTTT. The chain is built from TRBV7-2 and TRBJ2-3; a possible D gene is TRBD2 (6 bases). This CDR3 contains 16 residues. Germline CDR1 reads SGHTA; CDR2 reads FQGNSA.

The chain carries TRBV27 and TRBJ2-1; 9 bases are a match to TRBD1. After removal of 4 bases from V and 4 bases from J, the junction contained 8 bases not matched to a gene. The germline V gene encodes CDR1 MNHEY and CDR2 SMNVEV (reference sequence). The CDR3 is 16 residues long. CDR3 loop: CASSSLGTGKYNEQFF. The CDR3 DNA reads as TGTGCCAGCAGTTCTCTCGGGACAGGGAAGTACAATGAGCAGTTCTTC.

The chain couples TRBV11-2 to TRBJ1-6; 7 bases map to TRBD1. Trimming took 1 base from V and 4 from J; bases not matched to a gene: 7. Germline lookup yields CDR1 SGHAT and CDR2 FQNNGV. This CDR3 comprises 17 residues. This CDR3 is CASSLGPRQGYNSPLHF. In DNA form, the CDR3 reads TGTGCCAGCAGCTTAGGGCCTAGACAGGGATATAATTCACCCCTCCACTTT.

There are a few counts of this clone. The chain links TRBV11-2 to TRBJ1-5; 8 bases are a match to TRBD1. V lost 5 bases and J lost 5; bases outside the gene matches: 5. CDR1 and CDR2 from the germline V gene are SGHAT and FQNNGV. The CDR3 sequence is 14 residues long. For the CDR3, the DNA is TGTGCCAGCAGCGGTGGGACAGGTTATCAGCCCCAGCATTTT. As protein: CASSGGTGYQPQHF.

This clone was detected only a few times. The gene calls are TRBV7-6 and TRBJ2-5; TRBD2 matches 12 bases. The CDR3 is 17 amino acids. After removal of 0 bases from V and 1 base from J, the junction contained 3 bases not matched to a gene. Germline values: CDR1 SGHVS, CDR2 FNYEAQ. CDR3 sequence: CASSLALGLAGQETQYF. CDR3 in DNA: TGTGCCAGCAGCTTAGCTCTGGGACTAGCGGGCCAAGAGACCCAGTACTTC.

The rearrangement uses TRBV27 and TRBJ2-1; TRBD2 matches 8 bases. This CDR3 has 15 amino acids. CDR1 is MNHEY and CDR2 is SMNVEV in the germline V gene (reference sequence). J was trimmed by 7 bases and V by 6 bases; bases with no gene match: 11. CDR3 sequence (DNA): TGTGCCAGCAGCCCAAGCGGCACGGGGGGGAATGAGCAGTTCTTC. This sequence encodes CASSPSGTGGNEQFF.

A note on this clone: At one end, the junction sequence differs from germline, possibly due to a read error. The chain recombines TRBV7-9 with TRBJ1-1; D uncertain. The CDR3 totals 13 residues. Germline loops: CDR1 SEHNR, CDR2 FQNEAQ (reference sequence). The CDR3 DNA is TGTACCAGCAGCTTACGGGAGTGGACTGAAGCTTTCTTT. Its translation is CTSSLREWTEAFF. The whole variable domain, remainder taken from reference TRBV7-9 and TRBJ1-1, is DTGVSQNPRHKITKRGQNVTFRCDPISEHNRLYWYRQTLGQGPEFLTYFQNEAQLEKSRLLSDRFSAERPKGSFSTLEIQRTEQGDSAMYLCTSSLREWTEAFFGQGTRLTVV.

The chain has TRBV6-5 and TRBJ2-2; a possible D gene is TRBD1 (5 bases). Germline V CDR1 and CDR2: MNHEY, SVGAGI. The CDR3 spans 14 residues. V was pared by 4 bases and J by 5 bases, with 11 bases between. The CDR3 nucleotides are TGTGCCAGCAGTTTCCCCGCAGGGACCGGGGAGCTGTTTTTT. This gives the protein CASSFPAGTGELFF.